Detailed here is one TCR beta chain. The entry originates in a study of blood T cell repertoires in COVID-19. Libraries were prepared by immunoSEQ multiplex PCR; TCRdb keeps only in-frame clonotypes and omits some of them. The sample comprises more than 200,000 clones, approximately 78% of which are singletons, and around 8% rests with the top ten. Those enrolled in Seattle joined during active infection and were followed longitudinally afterward. V shed 5 bases and J 0 bases; nucleotides not matched to a gene: 3. This CDR3 is 15 amino acids long. Germline values: CDR1 SGHAT, CDR2 FQNNGV. The TCR comes from a woman aged 80 or over with COVID-19, enrolled during active disease. V gene TRBV11-2 combines with J gene TRBJ1-3; 8 nucleotides align to TRBD1. Source material: peripheral blood. This CDR3 reads CASSVDRASGNTIYF. The CDR3 nucleotides are TGTGCCAGCAGCGTGGACAGGGCCTCTGGAAACACCATATATTTT.